This T cell receptor (beta chain) stems from a study of T cell responses to AZD1222 COVID-19 vaccine. This table comes from immunoSEQ multiplex PCR, and its TCRdb copy is limited to in-frame clones, with some not included. Of tens of thousands of clones listed, roughly 90% are singletons. Notes on the study in general: The sample set comprised mostly white British donors with more females, and clonal diversity was possibly underestimated. Just a handful of AZD1222 recipients tested seropositive at baseline.

This clone is a singleton in its sample. Antigen: not known. This CDR3 spans 14 amino acids. CDR1 is ENHRY, CDR2 SYGVKD, per germline. Trimming cost V 5 bases and J 4 bases; bases outside gene matches: 6. The source was peripheral blood, collected 28 days after the second AZD1222 dose. The sequence derives from an adult who received the AZD1222 COVID-19 vaccine. This chain connects TRBV10-3 to TRBJ1-1; TRBD1 matches 8 bases. CDR3 loop: CAISLGQEVTEAFF. The CDR3 nucleotides read TGTGCCATCAGTTTGGGACAGGAGGTCACTGAAGCTTTCTTT.